The 28 T cell receptor beta chains below all came from one sample that was sequenced in a study of T cells in narcolepsy. Profiled with immunoSEQ multiplex PCR; TCRdb holds only in-frame clones, not every one. This sample has some 30,000 clones, with 75% to 85% found just once. Material: CD45RA- memory CD4+ T cells from PBMCs. The origin of the receptors is a human donor with narcolepsy.

The chain carries TRBV18 and TRBJ2-7, with 11 bases matching TRBD1. The CDR3 is 15 residues long. V shed 5 bases and J 5 bases; nucleotides not matched to a gene: 8. Germline-derived CDR1 and CDR2 are KGHSH and LQKENI. In DNA form, the CDR3 reads TGTGCCAGCTCATTGAGTGGGACAGGGGGGAACGAGCAGTACTTC. Residues: CASSLSGTGGNEQYF.

The J gene is TRBJ1-4, the V gene TRBV28; D gene unclear. This CDR3 region has 12 residues. V was cut by 4 bases and J by 6 bases, with 6 bases left in between. Germline V CDR1 and CDR2: MDHEN, SYDVKM. The CDR3 nucleotides are TGTGCCAGCAGTTGGCGGTATGAAAAACTGTTTTTT. Encoded protein: CASSWRYEKLFF.

The chain uses TRBV7-6 and TRBJ1-2; TRBD1 matches 8 bases. This CDR3 contains 15 residues. With V trimmed by 5 bases and J by 1 base, 6 bases remained unmatched. The germline CDR1 and CDR2 sequences are SGHVS and FNYEAQ. CDR3 sequence: CASSRGTGLNYGYTF. The DNA of the CDR3 is TGTGCCAGCAGCCGAGGGACAGGACTTAACTATGGCTACACCTTC.

The chain carries TRBV27 and TRBJ1-2; 7 bases are a match to TRBD1. The germline CDR1 and CDR2 sequences are MNHEY and SMNVEV (reference sequence). With 5 bases clipped from V and 3 bases from J, the junction kept 9 bases outside the gene matches. The CDR3 loop spans 15 amino acids. CDR3 coding DNA: TGTGCCAGCAGTCCCGTGGGACAGTACTACTATGGCTACACCTTC. This codes for CASSPVGQYYYGYTF.

The V call is TRBV11-2, the J call TRBJ2-1; D perhaps matches TRBD2 (6 bases). V was cut by 6 bases and J by 6 bases, with 18 bases left in between. CDR1 and CDR2 from the germline V gene are SGHAT and FQNNGV. The CDR3 sequence is 15 residues long. In DNA, the CDR3 is TGTGCCAGCAGTCGAGCCCAGACTAGGTTCAATGAGCAGTTCTTC. This encodes CASSRAQTRFNEQFF. Filled out from reference TRBV11-2 and TRBJ2-1, the complete variable domain reads EAGVAQSPRYKIIEKRQSVAFWCNPISGHATLYWYQQILGQGPKLLIQFQNNGVVDDSQLPKDRFSAERLKGVDSTLKIQPAKLEDSAVYLCASSRAQTRFNEQFFGPGTRLTVL.

The V and J genes are TRBV19 and TRBJ1-2; TRBD1 matches 7 bases. V lost 2 bases to trimming and J lost 6 bases; unmatched junction nucleotides: 6. In germline, CDR1 is LNHDA, CDR2 SQIVND (reference sequence). The CDR3 has 14 amino acids. CDR3 DNA: TGTGCCAGTAGTATAACTGGGACAGACGATGGCTACACCTTC. This gives the protein CASSITGTDDGYTF.

The table lists this clone with a count of one. J is TRBJ2-5 and V is TRBV28; D not certain. The CDR3 has 13 residues. CDR1 is MDHEN and CDR2 is SYDVKM in the germline V gene. V dropped 6 bases and J dropped 3 bases, with 11 bases sitting between them. CDR3 region: CASSRRAKETQYF. DNA of the CDR3: TGTGCCAGCAGCCGCCGGGCCAAAGAGACCCAGTACTTC.

The chain combines TRBV10-1 with TRBJ2-1; 8 bases line up with TRBD2. Per germline, CDR1 WNHNN and CDR2 SYGVQD (reference sequence). The V segment lost 2 bases and the J segment 8 bases; nucleotides outside the gene matches: 14. The CDR3 loop spans 17 amino acids. The CDR3 protein is CASSEGGIGLAGDEQFF. CDR3 bases: TGCGCCAGCAGTGAGGGGGGCATAGGACTAGCTGGGGATGAGCAGTTCTTC.

The chain recombines TRBV5-1 with TRBJ2-5; D unclear. The germline V gene has CDR1 SGHRS and CDR2 YFSETQ. This CDR3 comprises 15 residues. V was pared by 0 bases and J by 4 bases, with 13 bases between. The DNA for the CDR3 is TGCGCCAGCAGCTTGGTTCCATCTGAGGTAGAGACCCAGTACTTC. Residues: CASSLVPSEVETQYF.

The V call is TRBV5-1, the J call TRBJ2-5; D gene ambiguous. Germline-derived CDR1 and CDR2 are SGHRS and YFSETQ. Trimming pared 3 bases from V and 0 bases from J, leaving 3 bases between. CDR3 length: 12 amino acids. The CDR3 DNA is TGCGCCAGCAGCTACTACCAAGAGACCCAGTACTTC. This gives the protein CASSYYQETQYF. The entire variable domain, with the rest obtained from reference TRBV5-1 and TRBJ2-5, is as follows: KAGVTQTPRYLIKTRGQQVTLSCSPISGHRSVSWYQQTPGQGLQFLFEYFSETQRNKGNFPGRFSGRQFSNSRSEMNVSTLELGDSALYLCASSYYQETQYFGPGTRLLVL.

The gene calls are TRBV7-3 and TRBJ1-6; D ambiguous. Trimming shortened V by 1 base and J by 0 bases, and 10 bases separated the two germline ends. Germline values: CDR1 SGHTA, CDR2 FQGTGA. The CDR3 is made up of 17 amino acids. The CDR3: CASSLNGGSSYNSPLHF. The CDR3 coding sequence is TGTGCCAGCAGCTTAAATGGCGGGAGCTCCTATAATTCACCCCTCCACTTT.

CDR3 DNA: TGTGCCAGCAGTTATCCCACAGGGGGCTTGGGTAATGAGCAGTTCTTC. This codes for CASSYPTGGLGNEQFF. The chain uses TRBV6-5 and TRBJ2-1; 9 positions match TRBD1. The trim removed 3 bases at V and 7 bases at J, leaving 10 bases unmatched. This CDR3 contains 16 residues. The V gene's germline CDR1 is MNHEY and CDR2 SVGAGI.

CDR3 sequence (DNA): TGTGCCAGCAGTTTGGGTGGCCTAAGGGGAAACACCATATATTTT. This sequence encodes CASSLGGLRGNTIYF. The chain links TRBV28 to TRBJ1-3; D unresolved. Looked up from germline, CDR1 is MDHEN and CDR2 is SYDVKM. With 3 bases removed from V and 4 bases from J, the gap between germline ends came to 13 bases. This CDR3 is 15 amino acids long.

This clone has a single count. The chain carries TRBV5-6 and TRBJ1-2; 7 nucleotides line up with TRBD1. The CDR3 totals 16 residues. Germline CDR1 is SGHDT and CDR2 is YYEEEE. V was pared by 0 bases and J by 0 bases, with 5 bases of the junction left unmatched. CDR3 sequence (DNA): TGTGCCAGCAGCTTGGGGGGACAGCCTACTAACTATGGCTACACCTTC. Protein product: CASSLGGQPTNYGYTF.

The V call is TRBV28, the J call TRBJ2-3; 8 nucleotides align to TRBD1. Germline loops: CDR1 MDHEN, CDR2 SYDVKM. The CDR3 spans 15 residues. J was trimmed by 1 base and V by 4 bases; bases with no gene match: 4. CDR3 protein: CASSSQGAGTDTQYF. The CDR3 DNA follows: TGTGCCAGCAGTTCCCAGGGGGCCGGCACAGATACGCAGTATTTT.

The V gene is TRBV19, the J gene TRBJ2-2; the D is unclear. Trimming cost V 7 bases and J 7 bases, with 10 bases left between them. The germline CDR1 and CDR2 sequences are LNHDA and SQIVND (reference sequence). This CDR3 has 12 amino acids. This chain's CDR3 is CASTGSIGELFF. As DNA, the CDR3 is TGTGCCAGTACGGGCTCGATCGGGGAGCTGTTTTTT.

The chain has TRBV2 and TRBJ1-4, with 9 bases that match TRBD1. J was trimmed by 7 bases and V by 8 bases; bases with no gene match: 11. Per the germline V gene, CDR1 is SNHLY and CDR2 is FYNNEI. This CDR3 has 15 residues. Written as DNA, the CDR3 is TGTGCCAGCGCCGGTACAGGGGGCTCACGTGAAAAACTGTTTTTT. Its translation: CASAGTGGSREKLFF.

The V and J genes are TRBV5-1 and TRBJ1-3; TRBD1 agrees at 10 bases. The CDR3 has 16 residues. V lost 2 bases, J lost 6 bases, and 8 bases stayed unmatched. Germline values: CDR1 SGHRS, CDR2 YFSETQ. The CDR3, as DNA: TGCGCCAGCAGCTTACTTACCGGGACAGGGGTAAACACCATATATTTT. It is translated as CASSLLTGTGVNTIYF.

The chain carries TRBV5-4 and TRBJ2-2, with D possibly matching TRBD1 (6 bases). The CDR3 is made up of 15 amino acids. Between the trimmed V and J ends, which lost 6 bases and 5 bases, there was a span of 17 bases. Germline CDR1 and CDR2: SGHNT and YYREEE (reference sequence). The CDR3 DNA is TGTGCCAGCACCCCTGGGGGTAGGGGGACCGGGGAGCTGTTTTTT. It yields the protein CASTPGGRGTGELFF. Complete variable domain (other parts from reference TRBV5-4 and TRBJ2-2): ETGVTQSPTHLIKTRGQQVTLRCSSQSGHNTVSWYQQALGQGPQFIFQYYREEENGRGNFPPRFSGLQFPNYSSELNVNALELDDSALYLCASTPGGRGTGELFFGEGSRLTVL.

The CDR3 DNA sequence: TGTGCCAGCAGCGGCCGGGACCTCCAGGCCTACGAGCAGTACTTC. Amino acid sequence: CASSGRDLQAYEQYF. V is TRBV5-6 and J is TRBJ2-7, with D perhaps assigned TRBD1 or TRBD2 (5 bases each). The V end was cut by 4 bases, the J end by 2 bases, with 16 bases between. This CDR3 comprises 15 residues. CDR1 is SGHDT, CDR2 YYEEEE, per germline.

Here the CDR3 reads CASSPRVGSMEAFF. CDR3 sequence (DNA): TGTGCCAGCTCACCGAGGGTAGGCAGTATGGAAGCTTTCTTT. This chain links TRBV18 with TRBJ1-1; D remains unclear. The ends were cut back, 3 bases at V and 8 bases at J, with 16 bases in the middle. Germline V CDR1 and CDR2: KGHSH, LQKENI. CDR3 size: 14 residues.

This sequence joins TRBV5-1 and TRBJ1-2, with D possibly TRBD1 on 5 matching bases. The germline gives CDR1 SGHRS, CDR2 YFSETQ. This CDR3 region has 14 residues. V gave up 1 base and J gave up 2 bases, with 9 bases separating them. The CDR3 nucleotides read TGCGCCAGCAGCTTGTCCCAGGGCAACTATGGCTACACCTTC. Protein product: CASSLSQGNYGYTF.

This rearrangement joins TRBV2 to TRBJ1-5; D not certain. This CDR3 is 14 amino acids long. Germline lookup yields CDR1 SNHLY and CDR2 FYNNEI. Trimming pared 3 bases from V and 6 bases from J, leaving 12 bases between. The CDR3 DNA sequence: TGTGCCAGCAGTGACAAAAATACAATTCAGCCCCAGCATTTT. This translates into CASSDKNTIQPQHF. The full variable domain, its missing parts supplied by reference TRBV2 and TRBJ1-5, is EPEVTQTPSHQVTQMGQEVILRCVPISNHLYFYWYRQILGQKVEFLVSFYNNEISEKSEIFDDQFSVERPDGSNFTLKIRSTKLEDSAMYFCASSDKNTIQPQHFGDGTRLSIL.

The chain has TRBV5-6 and TRBJ1-5; D is uncertain. This CDR3 has 13 amino acids. CDR1 SGHDT and CDR2 YYEEEE come from the germline V gene. V was trimmed by 4 bases and J by 5 bases, leaving 10 bases between them. The CDR3 region has the DNA TGTGCCAGCAGCACCTCGAAGGATCAGCCCCAGCATTTT. Its protein product is CASSTSKDQPQHF.

A note on this clone: Within the sample, other DNA sequences also encode this same CDR3. The chain joins TRBV7-9 to TRBJ1-3, with D possibly being TRBD1 (5 bases). The CDR3 is 14 amino acids. In germline, CDR1 is SEHNR, CDR2 FQNEAQ (reference sequence). The V end lost 3 bases, the J end lost 2 bases, and 8 bases lay between the germline ends. The CDR3 coding sequence is TGTGCCAGCAGCTTGGGGGGAACTGGAAACACCATATATTTT. This gives the protein CASSLGGTGNTIYF.

The gene calls are TRBV5-6 and TRBJ1-2; no reliable D call. Between the trimmed V and J ends, which lost 4 bases and 11 bases, there was a span of 24 bases. Germline V lookup: CDR1 SGHDT, CDR2 YYEEEE. The CDR3 extends over 15 amino acids. The CDR3 nucleotides are TGTGCCAGCAGCAATACAGCTTTAAAGCCACCCCAGTACACCTTC. It is translated as CASSNTALKPPQYTF.

The chain uses TRBV6-5 and TRBJ1-1; D is undetermined. V lost 8 bases and J 4 bases, leaving 17 bases between the germline ends. This CDR3 region has 14 residues. CDR1 and CDR2 from the germline V gene are MNHEY and SVGAGI. The CDR3 loop reads CASARERAGTEAFF. CDR3 bases: TGTGCCAGCGCTCGAGAGAGGGCGGGCACTGAAGCTTTCTTT.

This clone was picked up one time. The V call is TRBV7-6, the J call TRBJ1-1, with D perhaps TRBD1 (5 bases). Germline CDR1 reads SGHVS; CDR2 reads FNYEAQ. This CDR3 comprises 16 residues. V lost 0 bases, J lost 1 base, and 12 bases lay in between. CDR3 region: CASSLAARGGNTEAFF. CDR3 coding DNA: TGTGCCAGCAGCTTAGCGGCCCGGGGCGGGAACACTGAAGCTTTCTTT.